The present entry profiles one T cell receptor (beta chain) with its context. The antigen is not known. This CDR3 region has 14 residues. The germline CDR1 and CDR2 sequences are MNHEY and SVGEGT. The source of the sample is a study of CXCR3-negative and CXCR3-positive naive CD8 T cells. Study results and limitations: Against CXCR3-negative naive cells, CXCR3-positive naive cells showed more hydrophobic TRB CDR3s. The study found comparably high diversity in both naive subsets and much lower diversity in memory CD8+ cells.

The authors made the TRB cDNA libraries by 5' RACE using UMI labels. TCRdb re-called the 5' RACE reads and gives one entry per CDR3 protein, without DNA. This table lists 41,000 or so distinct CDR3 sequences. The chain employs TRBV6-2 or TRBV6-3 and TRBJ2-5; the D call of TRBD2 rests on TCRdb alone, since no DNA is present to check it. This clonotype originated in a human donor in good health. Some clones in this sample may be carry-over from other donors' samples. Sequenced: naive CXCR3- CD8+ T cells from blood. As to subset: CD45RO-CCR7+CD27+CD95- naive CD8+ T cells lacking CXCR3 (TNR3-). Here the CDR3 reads CASLPAGGMETQYF.